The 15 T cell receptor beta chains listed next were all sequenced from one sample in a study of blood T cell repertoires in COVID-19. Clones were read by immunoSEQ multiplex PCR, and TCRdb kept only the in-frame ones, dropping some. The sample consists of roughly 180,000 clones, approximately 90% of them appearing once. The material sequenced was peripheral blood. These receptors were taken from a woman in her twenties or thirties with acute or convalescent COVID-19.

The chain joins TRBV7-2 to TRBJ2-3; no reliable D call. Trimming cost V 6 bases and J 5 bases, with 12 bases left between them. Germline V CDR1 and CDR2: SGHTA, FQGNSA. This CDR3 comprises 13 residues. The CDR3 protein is CASSSRWLDTQYF. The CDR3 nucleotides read TGTGCCAGCAGTTCCAGGTGGTTAGATACGCAGTATTTT.

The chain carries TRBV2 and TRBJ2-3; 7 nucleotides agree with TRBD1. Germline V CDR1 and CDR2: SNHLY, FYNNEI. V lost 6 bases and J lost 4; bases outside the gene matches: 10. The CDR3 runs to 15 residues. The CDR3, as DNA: TGTGCCAGCAGAACAGACAGGGTCCCCGCAGATACGCAGTATTTT. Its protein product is CASRTDRVPADTQYF.

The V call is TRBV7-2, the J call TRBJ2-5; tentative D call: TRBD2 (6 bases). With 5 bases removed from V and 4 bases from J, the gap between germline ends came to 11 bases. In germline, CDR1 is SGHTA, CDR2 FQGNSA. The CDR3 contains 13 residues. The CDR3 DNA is TGTGCCAGCAGCCCGACCGGGAGAGAGACCCAGTACTTC. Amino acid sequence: CASSPTGRETQYF. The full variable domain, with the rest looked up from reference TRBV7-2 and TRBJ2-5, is GAGVSQSPSNKVTEKGKDVELRCDPISGHTALYWYRQSLGQGLEFLIYFQGNSAPDKSGLPSDRFSAERTGGSVSTLTIQRTQQEDSAVYLCASSPTGRETQYFGPGTRLLVL.

The CDR3 sequence: CASGAAGAEDTQYF. The CDR3 DNA is TGTGCTAGTGGTGCAGCGGGAGCCGAAGATACGCAGTATTTT. The chain recombines TRBV12-5 with TRBJ2-3, with 8 nucleotides matching TRBD2. This CDR3 region has 14 residues. The trim removed 5 bases at V and 5 bases at J, leaving 6 bases unmatched. Germline CDR1 reads LGHNT; CDR2 reads FRNRAP.

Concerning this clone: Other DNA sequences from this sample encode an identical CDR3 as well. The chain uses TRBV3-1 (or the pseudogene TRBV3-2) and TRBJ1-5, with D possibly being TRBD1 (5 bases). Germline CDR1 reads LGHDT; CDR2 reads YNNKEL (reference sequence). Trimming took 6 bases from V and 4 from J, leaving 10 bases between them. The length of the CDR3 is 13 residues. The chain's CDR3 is CASSQGPNQPQHF. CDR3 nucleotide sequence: TGTGCCAGCAGTCAGGGCCCAAATCAGCCCCAGCATTTT.

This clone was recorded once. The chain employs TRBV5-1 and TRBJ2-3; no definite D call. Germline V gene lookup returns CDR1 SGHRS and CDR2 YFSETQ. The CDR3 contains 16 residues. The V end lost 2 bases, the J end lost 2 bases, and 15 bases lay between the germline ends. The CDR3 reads CASSFYFYRTTDTQYF. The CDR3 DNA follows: TGCGCCAGCAGCTTTTATTTCTATAGAACCACAGATACGCAGTATTTT.

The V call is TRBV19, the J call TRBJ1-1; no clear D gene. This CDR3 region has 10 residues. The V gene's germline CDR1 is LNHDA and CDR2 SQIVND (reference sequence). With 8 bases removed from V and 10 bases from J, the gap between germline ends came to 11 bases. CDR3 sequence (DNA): TGTGCCAGTGGGTCCGGAGGAGCTTTCTTT. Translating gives CASGSGGAFF.

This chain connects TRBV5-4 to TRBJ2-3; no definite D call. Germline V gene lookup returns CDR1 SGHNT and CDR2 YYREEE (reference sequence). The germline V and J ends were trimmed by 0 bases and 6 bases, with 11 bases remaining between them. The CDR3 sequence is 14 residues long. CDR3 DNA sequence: TGTGCCAGCAGCTTGGGCAGTACCCCGGATACGCAGTATTTT. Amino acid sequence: CASSLGSTPDTQYF.

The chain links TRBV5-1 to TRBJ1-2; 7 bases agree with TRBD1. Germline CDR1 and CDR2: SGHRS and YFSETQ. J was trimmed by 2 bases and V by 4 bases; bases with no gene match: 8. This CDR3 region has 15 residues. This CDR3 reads CASSQGGSGNYGYTF. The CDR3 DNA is TGCGCCAGCAGCCAGGGGGGATCAGGGAACTATGGCTACACCTTC.

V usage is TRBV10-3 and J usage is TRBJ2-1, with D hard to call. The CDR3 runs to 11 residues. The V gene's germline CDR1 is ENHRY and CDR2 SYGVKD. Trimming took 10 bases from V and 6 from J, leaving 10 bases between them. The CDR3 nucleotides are TGTGCCACCAGAATCGTCAATGAGCAGTTCTTC. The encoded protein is CATRIVNEQFF.

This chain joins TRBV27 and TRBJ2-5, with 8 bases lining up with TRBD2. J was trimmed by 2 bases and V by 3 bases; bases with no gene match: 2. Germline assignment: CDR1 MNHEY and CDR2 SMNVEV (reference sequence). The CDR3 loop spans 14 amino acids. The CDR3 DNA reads TGTGCCAGCAGTTTTACTAGCGGACAAGAGACCCAGTACTTC. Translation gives CASSFTSGQETQYF.

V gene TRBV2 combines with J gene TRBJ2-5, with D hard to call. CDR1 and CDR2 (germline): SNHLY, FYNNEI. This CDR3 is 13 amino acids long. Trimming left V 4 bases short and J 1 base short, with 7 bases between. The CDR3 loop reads CASSAEPQETQYF. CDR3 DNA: TGTGCCAGCAGTGCCGAGCCCCAAGAGACCCAGTACTTC.

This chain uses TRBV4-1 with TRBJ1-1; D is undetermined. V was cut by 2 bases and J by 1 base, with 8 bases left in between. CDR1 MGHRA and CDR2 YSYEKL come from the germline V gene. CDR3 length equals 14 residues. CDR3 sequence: CASSQSPGNTEAFF. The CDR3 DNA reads TGCGCCAGCAGCCAATCACCGGGGAACACTGAAGCTTTCTTT.

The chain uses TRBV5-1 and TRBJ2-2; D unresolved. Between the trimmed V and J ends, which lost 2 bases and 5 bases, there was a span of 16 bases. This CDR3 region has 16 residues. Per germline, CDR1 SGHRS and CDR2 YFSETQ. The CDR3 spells CASSLESAPLTGELFF. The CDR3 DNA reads TGCGCCAGCAGCTTAGAAAGCGCCCCTTTAACCGGGGAGCTGTTTTTT.

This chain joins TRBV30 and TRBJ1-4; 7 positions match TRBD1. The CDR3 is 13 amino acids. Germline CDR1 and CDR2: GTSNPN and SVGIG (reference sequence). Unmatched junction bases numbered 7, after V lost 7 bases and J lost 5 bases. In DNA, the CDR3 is TGTGCCTTTCGGGACAGCCCCAATGAAAAACTGTTTTTT. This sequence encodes CAFRDSPNEKLFF.